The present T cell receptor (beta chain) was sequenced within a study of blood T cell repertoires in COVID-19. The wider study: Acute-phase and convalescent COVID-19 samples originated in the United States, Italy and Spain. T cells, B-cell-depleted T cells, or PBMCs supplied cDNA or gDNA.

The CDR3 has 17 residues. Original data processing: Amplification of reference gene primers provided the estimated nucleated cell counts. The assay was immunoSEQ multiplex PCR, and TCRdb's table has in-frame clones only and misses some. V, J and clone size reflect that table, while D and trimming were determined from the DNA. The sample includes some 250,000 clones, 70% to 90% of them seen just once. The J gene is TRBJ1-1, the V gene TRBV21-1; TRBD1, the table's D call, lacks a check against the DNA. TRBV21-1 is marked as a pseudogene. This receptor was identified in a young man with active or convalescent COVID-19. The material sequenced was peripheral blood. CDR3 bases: TGTGCCAGCAGCGCACCGGGACAGGACCTAAAGAACACTGAAGCTTTCTTT. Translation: CASSAPGQDLKNTEAFF.